The 27 T cell receptor beta chains presented below share a single source sample, sequenced in a study of breast tumors, draining lymph nodes, adjacent tissues listed by TCRdb under 2016. Library preparation employed multiplex PCR. TCRdb records Illumina HiSeq 2000 as the sequencer. In TCRdb, the public reads were trimmed at Q25 with fastp and aligned with MiXCR, with productive beta chains retained. Rows with a matching CDR3 protein are joined into one entry that keeps the most common DNA and genes. A total of 20,000 to 25,000 distinct CDR3 sequences appear in this sample, around three fifths of them only once. The ten largest clones represent about 19% of the sample. The specimen sequenced was tumor-adjacent breast tissue. Receptor source: a female donor with breast cancer. Some clones in this sample may be carry-over from other donors' samples.

This clonotype was seen a handful of times. V is TRBV28 and J is TRBJ1-2; unclear D gene. Trimming took 3 bases from V and 4 from J, leaving 9 bases between them. The CDR3 is made up of 13 amino acids. Germline CDR1 MDHEN, CDR2 SYDVKM. The DNA of the CDR3 is TGTGCCAGCAGTTTGAGCGCACGCTATGGCTACACCTTC. It is translated as CASSLSARYGYTF.

This clonotype showed up many times. As DNA, the CDR3 is TGCGCCAGCAGCTTGGATCCAGCGACGGACACCCAGTACTTC. Its protein product is CASSLDPATDTQYF. The V call is TRBV5-1, the J call TRBJ2-5; D is ambiguous. CDR1 is SGHRS, CDR2 YFSETQ, per germline. This CDR3 region has 14 residues. Trimming pared 0 bases from V and 8 bases from J, leaving 14 bases between.

Points on this clonotype: This may stem from a read error, because a much larger clone lies one nucleotide away. J is TRBJ1-1 and V is TRBV5-6; TRBD1 is a possible D gene (5 bases). The CDR3 totals 16 residues. Germline CDR1 reads SGHDT; CDR2 reads YYEEEE. Trimming pared 1 base from V and 4 bases from J, leaving 17 bases between. CDR3 nucleotides: TGTGCCAGCAGCTTGTTTGGATCAGGGTGGGTCACTGAAGCTTTCTTT. It yields the protein CASSLFGSGWVTEAFF.

The chain carries TRBV5-1 and TRBJ2-6; TRBD1 aligns across 9 bases. The CDR3 is 17 residues long. Losses at the gene ends were 4 bases for V and 4 bases for J; bases not matched to a gene: 9. CDR1 is SGHRS, CDR2 YFSETQ, per germline. CDR3: CASSLGQGRSGANVLTF. CDR3 bases: TGCGCCAGCAGCCTGGGACAGGGTAGGTCCGGGGCCAACGTCCTGACTTTC.

By share, this clonotype counts as medium-sized. V and J are TRBV20-1 and TRBJ1-2; 11 bases map to TRBD1. This CDR3 comprises 19 residues. The germline gives CDR1 DFQATT, CDR2 SNEGSKA (reference sequence). The J segment lost 4 bases and the V segment lost 2 bases, leaving 18 bases of the junction unmatched. The CDR3 is CSARSRSRTGGFGGYGYTF. The DNA for the CDR3 is TGCAGTGCTAGAAGCCGCTCCAGGACAGGGGGCTTTGGAGGCTATGGCTACACCTTC.

J is TRBJ2-5 and V is TRBV25-1; TRBD2 aligns across 8 bases. This CDR3 has 17 residues. V gave up 1 base and J gave up 5 bases; unmatched junction bases: 12. The V gene's germline CDR1 is MGHDK and CDR2 SYGVNS. The CDR3 coding sequence is TGTGCCAGCAGTGAATTTCCCCAAGCGGGGGCTGAGGAGACCCAGTACTTC. Residues: CASSEFPQAGAEETQYF.

The chain is built from TRBV24-1 and TRBJ2-6; the match to TRBD1 covers 9 bases. The J segment lost 3 bases and the V segment lost 6 bases, leaving 8 bases of the junction unmatched. The CDR3 has 17 residues. Germline CDR1 is KGHDR and CDR2 is SFDVKD. The CDR3 loop reads CATSKGQGDGGANVLTF. The DNA of the CDR3 is TGTGCCACCAGTAAGGGACAGGGCGACGGTGGGGCCAACGTCCTGACTTTC.

The gene calls are TRBV28 and TRBJ2-2; 11 bases map to TRBD2. CDR3 length: 16 residues. Germline assignment: CDR1 MDHEN and CDR2 SYDVKM. With 3 bases clipped from V and 3 bases from J, the junction kept 3 bases outside the gene matches. CDR3 nucleotides: TGTGCCAGCAGTTTGATAGCGGGAGGGCACACCGGGGAGCTGTTTTTT. This sequence encodes CASSLIAGGHTGELFF.

This chain uses TRBV5-1 with TRBJ1-6; TRBD1 aligns across 7 bases. After removal of 2 bases from V and 13 bases from J, the junction contained 9 bases not matched to a gene. The CDR3 runs 14 residues. Germline CDR1 reads SGHRS; CDR2 reads YFSETQ. The DNA of the CDR3 is TGCGCCAGCAGCTTTTCCGGGACAGCTTCCCCCCTCCACTTT. This sequence encodes CASSFSGTASPLHF.

This clonotype is judged medium-sized. The genes are TRBV7-6 and TRBJ2-7; 11 bases agree with TRBD2. Germline values: CDR1 SGHVS, CDR2 FNYEAQ. CDR3 size: 16 residues. V lost 7 bases, J lost 7 bases, and 15 bases stayed unmatched. The CDR3 sequence: CASTPTSGITRGEQYF. As DNA, the CDR3 is TGTGCCAGCACCCCGACTAGCGGGATCACCCGGGGGGAGCAGTACTTC.

V is TRBV7-2 and J is TRBJ2-3, with D hard to call. Germline V CDR1 and CDR2: SGHTA, FQGNSA. V was trimmed by 4 bases and J by 6 bases, leaving 8 bases between them. The CDR3 consists of 12 residues. The CDR3 is CASSSYADTQYF. In DNA form, the CDR3 reads TGTGCCAGCAGCTCCTATGCCGATACGCAGTATTTT.

The chain recombines TRBV19 with TRBJ2-1, with TRBD2 matching over 7 bases. Germline loops: CDR1 LNHDA, CDR2 SQIVND (reference sequence). V lost 6 bases to trimming and J lost 6 bases; unmatched junction nucleotides: 2. This CDR3 is built from 12 residues. CDR3: CASRVAGNEQFF. As DNA, the CDR3 is TGTGCCAGTAGGGTAGCGGGCAATGAGCAGTTCTTC.

This clonotype was counted ten times or more. The chain recombines TRBV5-8 with TRBJ1-2; D not certain. There are 12 residues in the CDR3. Germline CDR1 reads SGHTS; CDR2 reads YDEGEE. Trimming took off 5 bases at V and 7 bases at J, with 12 bases between the two ends. This chain's CDR3 is CASSRNTFGYTF. The CDR3 region has the DNA TGTGCCAGCAGTCGGAACACGTTTGGCTACACCTTC.

There are a few counts of this clonotype. The chain combines TRBV7-3 with TRBJ2-7, with TRBD1 as a possible D gene (6 bases). Trimming took off 6 bases at V and 1 base at J, with 10 bases between the two ends. This CDR3 is 13 amino acids long. The germline V gene encodes CDR1 SGHTA and CDR2 FQGTGA. CDR3 in amino acids: CASRRQGSYEQYF. In DNA, the CDR3 is TGTGCCAGCAGACGTCAGGGGTCCTACGAGCAGTACTTC.

V usage is TRBV12-3 or TRBV12-4 and J usage is TRBJ1-5; D possibly corresponds to TRBD1 (6 bases). V shed 4 bases and J shed 1 base, with 11 bases lying between them. This CDR3 comprises 15 residues. The CDR3 sequence: CASSSDSFSNQPQHF. The DNA for the CDR3 is TGTGCCAGCAGTTCGGACAGTTTCAGCAATCAGCCCCAGCATTTT.

V usage is TRBV7-9 and J usage is TRBJ2-7, with a tentative D call TRBD1 (5 bases). V was shortened by 5 bases and J by 1 base, with 15 bases between the two germline ends. CDR1 and CDR2 (germline): SEHNR, FQNEAQ (reference sequence). There are 15 residues in the CDR3. The CDR3 here is CASSRGGAGSYEQYF. CDR3 bases: TGTGCCAGCAGCCGCGGTGGGGCAGGGTCCTACGAGCAGTACTTC. Filled out from reference TRBV7-9 and TRBJ2-7, the complete variable domain reads DTGVSQNPRHKITKRGQNVTFRCDPISEHNRLYWYRQTLGQGPEFLTYFQNEAQLEKSRLLSDRFSAERPKGSFSTLEIQRTEQGDSAMYLCASSRGGAGSYEQYFGPGTRLTVT.

V usage is TRBV6-5 and J usage is TRBJ1-2; maybe TRBD1 (5 bases). The CDR3 contains 14 residues. V was cut by 5 bases and J by 1 base, with 11 bases left in between. In germline, CDR1 is MNHEY, CDR2 SVGAGI. CDR3 nucleotide sequence: TGTGCCAGCAGTCCAGTGGGGGATAACTATGGCTACACCTTC. This codes for CASSPVGDNYGYTF.

This clonotype was seen a single time. This rearrangement joins TRBV30 to TRBJ1-3, with D unclear. Between the trimmed V and J ends, which lost 1 base and 4 bases, there was a span of 5 bases. Germline assignment: CDR1 GTSNPN and CDR2 SVGIG (reference sequence). The CDR3 consists of 12 residues. DNA for the CDR3: TGTGCCTGGAGTGAAAAAGGAAACACCATATATTTT. Translated: CAWSEKGNTIYF.

This clonotype occurred once. The chain uses TRBV11-2 and TRBJ2-1; D gene ambiguous. In germline, CDR1 is SGHAT, CDR2 FQNNGV. This CDR3 has 15 amino acids. V was trimmed by 6 bases and J by 0 bases, leaving 12 bases between them. CDR3 residues: CASSEVESSYNEQFF. The CDR3 nucleotides read TGTGCCAGCAGTGAAGTCGAAAGCTCCTACAATGAGCAGTTCTTC.

This clonotype came up a few times. This may come from a read error, since a much larger clone is one base off. The V and J genes are TRBV12-3 or TRBV12-4 and TRBJ2-1; D gene uncertain. The length of the CDR3 is 12 residues. The ends were cut back, 4 bases at V and 9 bases at J, with 10 bases in the middle. CDR3 nucleotide sequence: TGTGCCAGCAGTTGCTTTTTGGGTGAGCAGTTCTTC. This translates into CASSCFLGEQFF.

The gene calls are TRBV4-2 and TRBJ1-3; a possible D gene is TRBD1 (6 bases). The CDR3 totals 18 residues. The germline gives CDR1 LGHNA, CDR2 YNFKEQ. Trimming stripped 6 bases from V and 0 bases from J, with 21 bases between. The CDR3: CASRPLAGGSYSGNTIYF. The CDR3 region has the DNA TGTGCCAGCAGACCACTAGCGGGGGGCTCCTACTCTGGAAACACCATATATTTT.

This chain joins TRBV7-9 and TRBJ1-6; the D gene is possibly TRBD1 (6 bases). Germline CDR1 and CDR2: SEHNR and FQNEAQ (reference sequence). This CDR3 region has 16 residues. V was shortened by 2 bases and J by 4 bases, with 12 bases between the two germline ends. The CDR3: CASSLLQGEYNSPLHF. The CDR3 bases are TGTGCCAGCAGCTTACTACAGGGAGAATATAATTCACCCCTCCACTTT.

By proportion, this clonotype is medium-sized. V is TRBV5-1 and J is TRBJ2-7; D remains unclear. CDR1 is SGHRS and CDR2 is YFSETQ in the germline V gene. The CDR3 runs 13 residues. The V and J ends lost 1 base and 3 bases respectively, with 8 bases between them. The CDR3 region has the DNA TGCGCCAGCAGCTTGCAGGACGTCTACGAGCAGTACTTC. It encodes CASSLQDVYEQYF.

This clonotype has just a few counts. This rearrangement joins TRBV4-3 to TRBJ1-2, with 12 bases identical to TRBD1. Germline V gene data show CDR1 as LGHNA and CDR2 as YSLEER. V lost 2 bases and J lost 7; bases outside the gene matches: 5. The CDR3 extends over 15 amino acids. The CDR3 region is CASSQFGTGGTGYTF. Here the CDR3 DNA reads TGCGCCAGCAGCCAATTCGGGACAGGGGGCACTGGCTACACCTTC.

This rearrangement joins TRBV10-3 to TRBJ2-3, with 7 nucleotides matching TRBD2. This CDR3 spans 15 amino acids. Trimming cost V 2 bases and J 0 bases; bases outside gene matches: 2. The V gene's germline CDR1 is ENHRY and CDR2 SYGVKD. CDR3 protein: CAISEGRGSTDTQYF. CDR3 nucleotide sequence: TGTGCCATCAGTGAGGGGCGGGGGAGCACAGATACGCAGTATTTT.

The rearrangement joins TRBV7-9 to TRBJ2-3; no reliable D call. Germline CDR1 is SEHNR and CDR2 is FQNEAQ (reference sequence). V shed 3 bases and J shed 0 bases, with 7 bases lying between them. The CDR3 extends over 14 amino acids. This CDR3 is CASSFDVSTDTQYF. The CDR3 region has the DNA TGTGCCAGCAGCTTCGACGTAAGCACAGATACGCAGTATTTT.

The rearrangement uses TRBV7-9 and TRBJ2-3; no reliable D call. The CDR3 loop spans 11 amino acids. The V end was cut by 3 bases, the J end by 5 bases, with 3 bases between. The germline gives CDR1 SEHNR, CDR2 FQNEAQ (reference sequence). DNA for the CDR3: TGTGCCAGCAGCTTCGGAGATACGCAGTATTTT. Translated, it gives CASSFGDTQYF.